A selection of T cell receptor beta chains follows, all from one sample in a study of T-cell reconstitution after alpha-beta-depleted transplantation in children. TCRdb ran MiXCR on the PCR reads and lists one entry per CDR3 protein. Of approximately 93,000 distinct CDR3 sequences listed, approximately 8.4% are singletons. The sample was PBMCs from the stem cell graft donor, taken from the stem cell graft. The receptor source for this set is a human donor who donated a stem cell graft to a child with congenital amegakaryocytic thrombocytopenia. Both conserved end residues are part of each CDR3. The D gene is left open where the match is weak. Size tells how often a clone was seen (once, few, many) or the class of an expanded clone, and some rows leave it out.

many,TRBV27,TRBJ1-4,.,TGTGCCAGCGTGAACAGGACCCGCTTTACAACTAATGAAAAACTGTTTTTT,CASVNRTRFTTNEKLFF
few,TRBV5-6,TRBJ1-2,.,TGTGCCAGCAGCCACCGGATCGGCTACACCTTC,CASSHRIGYTF
many,TRBV5-1,TRBJ2-7,.,TGCGCCAGCAGCTTGGCCTTGGGGCAGTACTACGAGCAGTACTTC,CASSLALGQYYEQYF
many,TRBV5-1,TRBJ2-1,TRBD2,TGCGCCAGCAGCTTTGGAACTAGCGGGGGGCGTGAGCAGTTCTTC,CASSFGTSGGREQFF
many,TRBV24-1,TRBJ2-1,TRBD2,TGTGCCACCAGTGATCCACTAGCGGGGGAGTACAATGAGCAGTTCTTC,CATSDPLAGEYNEQFF
many,TRBV11-3,TRBJ2-5,.,TGTGCCAGCAGCTTGAGGCCTGGGCCAGGGGAGACCCAGTACTTC,CASSLRPGPGETQYF
many,TRBV29-1,TRBJ1-1,.,TGCAGCGTTGAAGAGATGGGGGGTGCTCCGAACACTGAAGCTTTCTTT,CSVEEMGGAPNTEAFF
many,TRBV5-1,TRBJ2-7,.,TGCGCCAGCAGCTTGGACGGAACGGGGCGGGGCGAGCAGTACTTC,CASSLDGTGRGEQYF
many,TRBV29-1,TRBJ2-5,.,TGCAGCGTTGAAGGGAGTCCTAGCCAAGAGACCCAGTACTTC,CSVEGSPSQETQYF
.,TRBV5-1,TRBJ1-1,.,TGCGCCAGCAGCTTGGTCATAGGCCAGAGAAACACTGAAGCTTTCTTT,CASSLVIGQRNTEAFF
many,TRBV11-2,TRBJ2-3,.,TGTGCCAGCAGCTCGAGTCCGGGCCTAAGGTCTGGCACAGATACGCAGTATTTT,CASSSSPGLRSGTDTQYF
.,TRBV4-2,TRBJ2-1,TRBD2,TGTGCCAGCAGCCCCTCTGTAGCACTAGCGGGGAACAATGAGCAGTTCTTC,CASSPSVALAGNNEQFF
.,TRBV20-1,TRBJ2-5,TRBD2,TGCAGTGCTAGACCAGCGGGAGAAGAGACCCAGTACTTC,CSARPAGEETQYF
many,TRBV5-1,TRBJ1-4,.,TGCGCCAGCAGCTCGGGGGCTCTAAATGAAAAACTGTTTTTT,CASSSGALNEKLFF
many,TRBV5-1,TRBJ1-1,.,TGCGCCAGCAGCTTGAGTCTTTCCAGGGGGAACACTGAAGCTTTCTTT,CASSLSLSRGNTEAFF
many,TRBV12-3/TRBV12-4,TRBJ2-7,TRBD2,TGTGCCAGCAGTTTCGGGCTAGCGGAAAGCTCCTACGAGCAGTACTTC,CASSFGLAESSYEQYF
many,TRBV6-1,TRBJ2-7,.,TGTGCCAGCAGTGAGACAGCTTCCTACGAGCAGTACTTC,CASSETASYEQYF
many,TRBV12-3/TRBV12-4,TRBJ2-7,TRBD2,TGTGCCAGCAGTTTATTCAGCGGGGGGCTTCGGGACGAGCAGTACTTC,CASSLFSGGLRDEQYF
many,TRBV27,TRBJ2-3,TRBD1,TGTGCCAGCAGTTTACTAACGGGACAGGGTTTCGGAAGCGCCCGGGATACGCAGTATTTT,CASSLLTGQGFGSARDTQYF
many,TRBV12-3/TRBV12-4,TRBJ2-5,TRBD2,TGTGCCAGCAGCCCCTACCGGGGGGGGAGCTACCAAGAGACCCAGTACTTC,CASSPYRGGSYQETQYF
many,TRBV12-3/TRBV12-4,TRBJ1-6,.,TGTGCCAGCAGTTTAGAACAGAAAAATTCACCCCTCCACTTT,CASSLEQKNSPLHF
many,TRBV7-9,TRBJ2-5,TRBD2,TGTGCCAGCAGCTTTGGACTAGCTGGGGAGACCCAGTACTTC,CASSFGLAGETQYF
many,TRBV20-1,TRBJ2-1,TRBD2,TGCAGTGCTCTTAGCGGGGGGAGGTACAATGAGCAGTTCTTC,CSALSGGRYNEQFF
many,TRBV27,TRBJ1-2,.,TGTGCCAGCAGTTTATCGCCGGTCGGTCATGGCTACACCTTC,CASSLSPVGHGYTF
many,TRBV24-1,TRBJ2-5,TRBD1,TGTGCCACCAGCGCCAGAACAGGGGGCAAGGAGGAGACCCAGTACTTC,CATSARTGGKEETQYF
.,TRBV18,TRBJ1-1,.,TGTGCCAGCTCACCACCGGCAGACACTGAAGCTTTCTTT,CASSPPADTEAFF
many,TRBV12-3/TRBV12-4,TRBJ1-2,TRBD1,TGTGCCAGCAGTTTCGTTACAGGGGGGGGCTACACCTTC,CASSFVTGGGYTF
many,TRBV27,TRBJ1-1,.,TGTGCCAGCAGGGGGGGAGGGCGAGCGAACACTGAAGCTTTCTTT,CASRGGGRANTEAFF
many,TRBV6-2/TRBV6-3,TRBJ1-1,.,TGTGCCAGCAGTTACTCGGCCCAGGCCGAGACTGAAGCTTTCTTT,CASSYSAQAETEAFF
many,TRBV5-6,TRBJ2-1,.,TGTGCCAGCAGCTTGTACAGCACCTCCTACAATGAGCAGTTCTTC,CASSLYSTSYNEQFF
.,TRBV11-2,TRBJ1-2,TRBD1,TGTGCCAGCAGCCTATGGACAGGGACGATCTACACCTTC,CASSLWTGTIYTF
many,TRBV20-1,TRBJ2-3,.,TGCAGTGCTCATGACCAAGCCCGGGCAGATACGCAGTATTTT,CSAHDQARADTQYF
few,TRBV30,TRBJ2-5,TRBD1,TGTGCCTGGAGCCATGGGACAGCTAAAGAGACCCAGTACTTC,CAWSHGTAKETQYF
many,TRBV20-1,TRBJ2-7,TRBD1,TGCAGTGCTAGATTAGCAGGGGGCCTAAACGAGCAGTACTTC,CSARLAGGLNEQYF
many,TRBV7-7,TRBJ2-2,.,TGTGCCAGCAGCCCGCTGGGGGTGCCCGGGGAGCTGTTTTTT,CASSPLGVPGELFF
many,TRBV12-3/TRBV12-4,TRBJ2-1,TRBD2,TGTGCCAGCAGCTTTACCCCCGCGGGGGGCCTCAGTGAGCAGTTCTTC,CASSFTPAGGLSEQFF
many,TRBV20-1,TRBJ1-4,.,TGCAGTGCTAGAGAGAATAATCAAAATGAAAAACTGTTTTTT,CSARENNQNEKLFF
many,TRBV28,TRBJ1-2,.,TGTGCCAGCAGTTTGCGAACTAACTATGGCTACACCTTC,CASSLRTNYGYTF
many,TRBV5-1,TRBJ1-1,.,TGCGCCAGCAGCAACGAATGGCAGTCCGAAGCTTTCTTT,CASSNEWQSEAFF
.,TRBV4-1,TRBJ1-4,.,TGCGCCAGCAGCCAAGATCAGTTGCAGGGAGCCGAAAAACTGTTTTTT,CASSQDQLQGAEKLFF
many,TRBV19,TRBJ2-2,.,TGTGCCAGTACCGTTGGGTGGACCGGGGAGCTGTTTTTT,CASTVGWTGELFF
.,TRBV5-1,TRBJ2-2,TRBD2,TGCGCCAGCAGCTTGGAAACGCGGGGGGGAGCCGGGGAGCTGTTTTTT,CASSLETRGGAGELFF
few,TRBV5-1,TRBJ2-3,TRBD2,TGCGCCAGCAGCTGGCGGACTAGCGGGAGGACCCTCACAGATACGCAGTATTTT,CASSWRTSGRTLTDTQYF
.,TRBV7-9,TRBJ2-2,.,TGTGCCAGCAGCTTAGGGCCAGCCACCGGGGAGCTGTTTTTT,CASSLGPATGELFF
many,TRBV7-2,TRBJ2-5,.,TGTGCCAGCAGCCCTCCCCCCATCGGCGCGACCCAGTACTTC,CASSPPPIGATQYF
many,TRBV24-1,TRBJ2-3,.,TGTGCCACCAGTTCAGATACGCAGTATTTT,CATSSDTQYF
many,TRBV2,TRBJ1-2,.,TGTGCCAGCAGTGAAGTTAACTATGGCTACACCTTC,CASSEVNYGYTF
.,TRBV7-9,TRBJ2-7,.,TGTGCCAGCGGCCCCGGGCTAACCTACGAGCAGTACTTC,CASGPGLTYEQYF